Each of the 2 T cell receptor delta chains below was sequenced from the same sample in a study of gamma-delta T cells after stem cell transplantation. TCRdb reprocessed the RT-PCR reads using CATT. The table records some 1,100 delta-chain clones, over 2.5% of them present only once. Sequenced input: gamma-delta T cells. Receptors were obtained from a human donor. It is not recorded whose cells these are; they may come from a transplant donor.

This clone was seen a few times. A far more abundant clone sits one base away, making this likely a read error. V usage is TRDV2 and J usage is TRDJ1; 7 bases map to TRDD2. Germline V gene sequence: CDR1 GEAIGNYY, CDR2 EKD. There are 18 residues in the CDR3. V gave up 2 bases and J gave up 7 bases; unmatched junction bases: 21. For the CDR3, the DNA is TGTGCCTGTGACAGCGTTCCTACCGTACCTCCCCGCCGGGGTAAACTCATCTTT. Protein product: CACDSVPTVPPRRGKLIF.

By share, this clone counts as hyperexpanded. The sample contains more than one DNA sequence encoding this CDR3. The chain is built from TRDV2 and TRDJ1; TRDD3 agrees at 7 bases. V trimming: 3 bases; J trimming: 0 bases; junction bases outside the gene matches: 12. This CDR3 has 17 amino acids. Germline V gene sequence: CDR1 GEAIGNYY, CDR2 EKD. DNA of the CDR3: TGTGCCTGTGACCCCGCCGAGGGGGATTCGTACACCGATAAACTCATCTTT. It translates to CACDPAEGDSYTDKLIF.